Sequencing of this TCR beta chain was carried out in a study of T cell responses to AZD1222 COVID-19 vaccine. Worth noting for this clone: Its specificity is unknown.

TCRdb's copy holds only in-frame clones and misses some; the assay was immunoSEQ multiplex PCR. Altogether 85,000 to 100,000 clones are present, about nine tenths being singletons, with the ten largest covering 10%. Deletions cut 2 bases from V and 2 bases from J, with 12 bases between. Germline V gene sequence: CDR1 LNHDA, CDR2 SQIVND (reference sequence). The CDR3 extends over 15 amino acids. Study findings and constraints: At baseline, just five to seven AZD1222 recipients tested seropositive. The sample set comprised mostly white British donors with more females, and clonal diversity was possibly underestimated.

Material: peripheral blood, obtained on day 0 of AZD1222 vaccination. V and J are TRBV19 and TRBJ2-5, with D perhaps TRBD1 or TRBD2 (5 bases each). The sequence came from an adult in good health. CDR3 in DNA: TGTGCCAGTAGTATAAAGGGTGGGGGTCAAGAGACCCAGTACTTC. This gives the protein CASSIKGGGQETQYF.